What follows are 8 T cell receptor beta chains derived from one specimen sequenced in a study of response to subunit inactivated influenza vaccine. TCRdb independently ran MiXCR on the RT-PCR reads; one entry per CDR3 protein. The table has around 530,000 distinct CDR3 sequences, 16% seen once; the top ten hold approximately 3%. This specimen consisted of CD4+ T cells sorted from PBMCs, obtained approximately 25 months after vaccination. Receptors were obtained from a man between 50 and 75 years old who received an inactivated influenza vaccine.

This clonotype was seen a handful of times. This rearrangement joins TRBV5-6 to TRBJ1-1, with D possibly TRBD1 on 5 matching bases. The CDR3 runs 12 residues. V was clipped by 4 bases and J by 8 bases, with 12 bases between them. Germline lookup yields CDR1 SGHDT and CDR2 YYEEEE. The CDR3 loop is CASSSRDFEAFF. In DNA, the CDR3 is TGTGCCAGCAGCAGCAGGGACTTCGAAGCTTTCTTT.

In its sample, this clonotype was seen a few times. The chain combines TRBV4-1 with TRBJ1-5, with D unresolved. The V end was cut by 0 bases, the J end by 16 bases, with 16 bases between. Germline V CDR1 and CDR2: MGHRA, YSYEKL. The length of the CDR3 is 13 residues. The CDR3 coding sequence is TGCGCCAGCAGCCAAGAAGACCGTCAGCCCAGACATTTT. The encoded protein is CASSQEDRQPRHF.

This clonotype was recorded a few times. DNA for the CDR3: TGCAGCGGCTTGGGACAGAAGAACACTGAAGCTTTCTTT. Its translation is CSGLGQKNTEAFF. The chain joins TRBV29-1 to TRBJ1-1; 7 nucleotides agree with TRBD1. The V gene's germline CDR1 is SQVTM and CDR2 ANQGSEA. CDR3 length: 13 residues. Trimming took 7 bases from V and 1 from J; bases not matched to a gene: 6.

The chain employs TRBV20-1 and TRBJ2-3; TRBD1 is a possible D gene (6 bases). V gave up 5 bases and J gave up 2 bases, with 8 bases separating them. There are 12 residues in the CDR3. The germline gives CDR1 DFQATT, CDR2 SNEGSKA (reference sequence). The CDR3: CSAGQFTDTQYF. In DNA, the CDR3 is TGCAGTGCTGGACAGTTCACAGATACGCAGTATTTT.

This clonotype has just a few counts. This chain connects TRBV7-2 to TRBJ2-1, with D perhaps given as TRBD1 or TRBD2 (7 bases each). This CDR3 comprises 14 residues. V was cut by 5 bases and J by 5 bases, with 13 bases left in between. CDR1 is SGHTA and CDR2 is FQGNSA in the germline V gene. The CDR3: CASSPGGLNNEQFF. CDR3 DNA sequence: TGTGCCAGCAGCCCAGGGGGACTAAACAATGAGCAGTTCTTC.

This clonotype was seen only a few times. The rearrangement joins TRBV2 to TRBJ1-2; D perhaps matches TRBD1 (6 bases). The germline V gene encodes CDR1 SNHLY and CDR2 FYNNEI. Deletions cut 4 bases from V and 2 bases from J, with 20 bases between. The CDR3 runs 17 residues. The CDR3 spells CASSVLTGASGNYGYTF. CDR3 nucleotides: TGTGCCAGCAGTGTATTGACAGGAGCGAGCGGAAACTATGGCTACACCTTC.

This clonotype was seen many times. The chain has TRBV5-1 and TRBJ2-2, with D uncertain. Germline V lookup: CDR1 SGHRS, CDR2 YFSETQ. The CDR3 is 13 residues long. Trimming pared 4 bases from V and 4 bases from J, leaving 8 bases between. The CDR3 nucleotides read TGCGCCAGCAGCGTGACTTTCACCGGGGAGCTGTTTTTT. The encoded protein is CASSVTFTGELFF.

The CDR3 region is CASSQIIGLAQTDTQYF. The CDR3, as DNA: TGTGCCAGCAGCCAGATCATCGGACTAGCGCAAACAGATACGCAGTATTTT. This chain uses TRBV3-1 with TRBJ2-3, with 9 bases identical to TRBD2. The CDR3 spans 17 residues. Trimming at V came to 3 bases and at J to 3 bases, leaving 10 bases not matched to a gene. Germline CDR1 is LGHDT and CDR2 is YNNKEL (reference sequence).